Listed below are T cell receptor beta chains from one sample, sequenced in a study of blood T cell repertoires in COVID-19. Method: immunoSEQ multiplex PCR; TCRdb's copy keeps in-frame clones and lacks some. The repertoire holds 55,000 to 65,000 clones, with about nine tenths as singletons. Source material: peripheral blood. These TCRs come from a human donor in a cohort sampled during active COVID-19. The CDR3 runs from the conserved cysteine through the conserved F or W. Each record gives: V gene, D gene, clone size, J gene, CDR3 DNA, CDR3 protein. A D gene is named only where the DNA matches it firmly. Not all rows give a size; the values are once, few, many and, for expanded clones, a class.

TRBV27	TRBD1	NA	TRBJ2-2	TGTGCCAGCAGTTCCAGGGGGCGCAGTCCTCGAAGGGAGCTGTTTTTT	CASSSRGRSPRRELFF
TRBV28	NA	NA	TRBJ1-2	TGTGCCAGCACCCAAGGGGGGAGGGTCCGGGGCTACACCTTC	CASTQGGRVRGYTF
TRBV24-1	NA	NA	TRBJ2-7	TGTGCCACCAGTGATTTGAGCTCCGAGCAGTACTTC	CATSDLSSEQYF
TRBV19	NA	once	TRBJ1-3	TGTGCCAGTAGTATTACGGCAGGGTCTGGAAACACCATATATTTT	CASSITAGSGNTIYF
TRBV5-4	TRBD2	NA	TRBJ2-5	TGTGCCAGCAGCCCGGGGACTAGCGGGGGCCGGGGGACCCAGTACTTC	CASSPGTSGGRGTQYF
TRBV28	TRBD1	NA	TRBJ2-7	TGTGCCAGCTACGATAGGCCCGGACAGGTGACAACCTACGAGCAGTACTTC	CASYDRPGQVTTYEQYF
TRBV18	NA	NA	TRBJ2-7	TGTGCCAGCTCCCCAAGTTCAGTTCAGAGGAACGAGCAGTACTTC	CASSPSSVQRNEQYF
TRBV25-1	NA	NA	TRBJ2-5	TGTGCCAGCAGCCTCCTGGGTATCCGCGGGGAGACCCAGTACTTC	CASSLLGIRGETQYF
TRBV27	NA	NA	TRBJ1-6	TGTGCCAGCAGTTTACTCCCTGATAATTCACCCCTCCACTTT	CASSLLPDNSPLHF
TRBV7-2	TRBD2	once	TRBJ2-7	TGTGCCAGCAGCATCGCTAGCGGGGGGGCCTCCTACGAGCAGTACTTC	CASSIASGGASYEQYF
TRBV4-2	TRBD2	NA	TRBJ2-5	TGTGCCAGCAGCCGCGGGACTAGCGGATACCAAGAGACCCAGTACTTC	CASSRGTSGYQETQYF
TRBV28	TRBD1	NA	TRBJ2-1	TGTGCCAGCAGACGGACAGGGGGCTCGGGGAATGAGCAGTTCTTC	CASRRTGGSGNEQFF
TRBV29-1	NA	NA	TRBJ1-2	TGCAGCGTTGAAGGGGCAGGGAACTATGGCTACACCTTC	CSVEGAGNYGYTF
TRBV19	TRBD2	NA	TRBJ2-5	TGTGCCAGTAGTTTCGGCGGGAGGGGAGAGACCCAGTACTTC	CASSFGGRGETQYF
TRBV27	NA	NA	TRBJ1-3	TGTGCCAGCAGTCCCTTGGAGGGTGGAAACACCATATATTTT	CASSPLEGGNTIYF
TRBV7-3	TRBD2	NA	TRBJ2-4	TGTGCCAGCAGCTCGGGACTAGCGGGACCTGAAAACATTCAGTACTTC	CASSSGLAGPENIQYF
TRBV5-1	NA	NA	TRBJ1-5	TGCGCCAGCAGCTTGACCAGTCCGGGTCAGCCCCAGCATTTT	CASSLTSPGQPQHF
TRBV14	NA	NA	TRBJ2-5	TGTGCCAGCAGCCAAGATCAAGCTAGCCCCTCCCAAGAGACCCAGTACTTC	CASSQDQASPSQETQYF
TRBV3-1/TRBV3-2	TRBD1	once	TRBJ2-7	TGTGCCAGCAGCCACCCAAAGACAGGGGGCGAGTACGAGCAGTACTTC	CASSHPKTGGEYEQYF
TRBV5-1	NA	NA	TRBJ1-2	TGCGCCAGCAGCTTGGGGGGGACTACAGGTGCCCACTATGGCTACACCTTC	CASSLGGTTGAHYGYTF
TRBV27	NA	medium-sized	TRBJ2-7	TGTGCCAGCAGTTTATCCCCGCCGTTAGACTACGAGCAGTACTTC	CASSLSPPLDYEQYF
TRBV5-5	NA	NA	TRBJ2-7	TGTGCCAGCAGCTTAAGTCCGGCAGGGAGGGGGGGTAGCTCCTACGAGCAGTACTTC	CASSLSPAGRGGSSYEQYF
TRBV23-1	NA	NA	TRBJ1-5	TGCGCCAGCATTACCCTGGGCCCAGGCGGCAATCAGCCCCAGCATTTT	CASITLGPGGNQPQHF
TRBV7-2	TRBD1	NA	TRBJ1-2	TGTGCCAGCAGCCCCTCGACAGGGAACAGTCAGGGCTACACCTTC	CASSPSTGNSQGYTF
TRBV24-1	NA	NA	TRBJ1-5	TGTGCCACCAGTGAAGCGATCAATGACCAGCCCCAGCATTTT	CATSEAINDQPQHF
TRBV30	NA	few	TRBJ1-5	TGTGCCTGGAGTGAGGGGGGGGATCAGCCCCAGCATTTT	CAWSEGGDQPQHF
TRBV15	TRBD1	NA	TRBJ1-2	TGTGCCACCAGCAGCTACAGGGGGGGCTATGGCTACACCTTC	CATSSYRGGYGYTF
TRBV5-1	NA	NA	TRBJ2-2	TGCGCCAGCAGCTTGAACGTGGGAGCCACCGGGGAGCTGTTTTTT	CASSLNVGATGELFF
TRBV29-1	TRBD2	few	TRBJ2-1	TGCAGCGTTCCGCCCCCCGGGGGGGGAACCTACAATGAGCAGTTCTTC	CSVPPPGGGTYNEQFF
TRBV6-5	NA	NA	TRBJ1-1	TGTGCCAGCAGTTACTCGTCGGGGGGAAACACTGAAGCTTTCTTT	CASSYSSGGNTEAFF
TRBV18	NA	few	TRBJ1-1	TGTGCCAGCTCACCACCGACAGGCGTAGCTTTCTTT	CASSPPTGVAFF
TRBV7-8	NA	NA	TRBJ2-5	TGTGCCAGCAGCTTTCGGCGGCAAGAGACCCAGTACTTC	CASSFRRQETQYF
TRBV6-6	NA	NA	TRBJ1-2	TGTGCCAGCAGTTACTGGACGGGGGATGGCTACACCTTC	CASSYWTGDGYTF
TRBV5-1	TRBD2	NA	TRBJ2-3	TGCGCCAGCAGCTTGGTAGCGGGAGGGAGCACAGATACGCAGTATTTT	CASSLVAGGSTDTQYF
TRBV9	TRBD1	NA	TRBJ2-1	TGTGCCAGCAGCGTAGGTACAGGGGTAGCCTACAATGAGCAGTTCTTC	CASSVGTGVAYNEQFF
TRBV6-5	NA	large	TRBJ2-7	TGTGCCAGCAGTTTTTCCGACAAGTCCTACGAGCAGTACTTC	CASSFSDKSYEQYF
TRBV5-1	TRBD2	NA	TRBJ2-3	TGCGCCAGCAGCTTCGGTAGCGGGGGTACGCAGTATTTT	CASSFGSGGTQYF
TRBV27	TRBD1	NA	TRBJ2-7	TGTGCCAGCAGTTTATTCCTGGTGGGACAGGGGTCCGCCTACGAGCAGTACTTC	CASSLFLVGQGSAYEQYF
TRBV28	NA	NA	TRBJ2-1	TGTGCCAGCAGTCCCAGGAGGGGAGTCGCCTACAATGAGCAGTTCTTC	CASSPRRGVAYNEQFF
TRBV5-1	TRBD2	NA	TRBJ2-3	TGCGCCAGCAGCCGCGGGACTATCCTCACAGATACGCAGTATTTT	CASSRGTILTDTQYF
TRBV10-1	NA	NA	TRBJ2-1	TGCGCCAGCAGTGCCTCAGGGGTGGACAATGAGCAGTTCTTC	CASSASGVDNEQFF
TRBV3-1/TRBV3-2	NA	NA	TRBJ2-5	TGTGCCAGCAGCCAAGATAGGGGTTCGGCCGAGACCCAGTACTTC	CASSQDRGSAETQYF
TRBV29-1	NA	NA	TRBJ2-3	TGCAGCGAATACAGCCCCACCGTCGTAGATACGCAGTATTTT	CSEYSPTVVDTQYF
TRBV9	TRBD2	NA	TRBJ2-2	TGTGCCAGCAGCGTAGTGTCTAGCGGGAGTCTTACCGGGGAGCTGTTTTTT	CASSVVSSGSLTGELFF
TRBV27	TRBD1	NA	TRBJ1-2	TGTGCCAGCAGTTCCCAACAAGGACAGGGCGCATATGGCTACACCTTC	CASSSQQGQGAYGYTF
TRBV11-3	NA	NA	TRBJ2-7	TGTGCCAGCAGCTTAGCCGGGGGCTCCTACGAGCAGTACTTC	CASSLAGGSYEQYF
TRBV5-1	TRBD1	NA	TRBJ2-7	TGCGCCAGCAGCTTGGGAGGGGGCAGCTACGAGCAGTACTTC	CASSLGGGSYEQYF
TRBV7-9	NA	NA	TRBJ2-2	TGTGCCAGCAGCTTGAGGGCAGGGAACACCGGGGAGCTGTTTTTT	CASSLRAGNTGELFF
TRBV7-8	NA	NA	TRBJ1-1	TGTGCCAGCAGCTTAGACAGGGACACTGAAGCTTTCTTT	CASSLDRDTEAFF
TRBV6-2/TRBV6-3	NA	NA	TRBJ1-2	TGTGCCAGCAGTTACGGGCGGGGGCTCGTTGGCTACACCTTC	CASSYGRGLVGYTF
TRBV6-5	NA	NA	TRBJ2-1	TGTGCCAGCAGTCTTAGAAGCTCCTACAATGAGCAGTTCTTC	CASSLRSSYNEQFF